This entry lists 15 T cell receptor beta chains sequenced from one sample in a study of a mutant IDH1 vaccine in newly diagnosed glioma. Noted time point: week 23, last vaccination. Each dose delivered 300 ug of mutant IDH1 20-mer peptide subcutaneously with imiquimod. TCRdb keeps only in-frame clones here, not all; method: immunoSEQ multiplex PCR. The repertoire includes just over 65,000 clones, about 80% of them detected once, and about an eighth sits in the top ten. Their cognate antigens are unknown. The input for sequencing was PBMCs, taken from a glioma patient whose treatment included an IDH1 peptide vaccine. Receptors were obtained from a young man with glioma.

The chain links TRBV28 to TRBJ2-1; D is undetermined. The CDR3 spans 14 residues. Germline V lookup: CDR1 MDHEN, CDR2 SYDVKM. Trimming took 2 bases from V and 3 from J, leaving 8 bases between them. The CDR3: CASSLTVSYNEQFF. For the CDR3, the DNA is TGTGCCAGCAGTTTAACGGTGAGCTACAATGAGCAGTTCTTC.

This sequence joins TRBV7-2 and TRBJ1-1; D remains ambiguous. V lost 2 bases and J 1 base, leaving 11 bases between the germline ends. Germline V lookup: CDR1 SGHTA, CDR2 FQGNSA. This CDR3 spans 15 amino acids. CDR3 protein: CASSLPISPNTEAFF. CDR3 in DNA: TGTGCCAGCAGCTTACCGATTTCCCCGAACACTGAAGCTTTCTTT.

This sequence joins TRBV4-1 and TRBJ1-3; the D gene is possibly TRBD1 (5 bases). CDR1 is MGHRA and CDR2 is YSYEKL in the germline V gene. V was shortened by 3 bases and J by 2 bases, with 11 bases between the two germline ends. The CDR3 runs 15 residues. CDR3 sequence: CASSQGPTAGNTIYF. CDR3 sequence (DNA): TGCGCCAGCAGCCAGGGACCGACAGCTGGAAACACCATATATTTT.

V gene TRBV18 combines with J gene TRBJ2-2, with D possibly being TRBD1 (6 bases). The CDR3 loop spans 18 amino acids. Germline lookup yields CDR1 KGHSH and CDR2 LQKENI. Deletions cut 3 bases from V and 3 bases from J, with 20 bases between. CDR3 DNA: TGTGCCAGCTCACCTTTGGGGGCTGGCGGGTCCCACACCGGGGAGCTGTTTTTT. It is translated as CASSPLGAGGSHTGELFF.

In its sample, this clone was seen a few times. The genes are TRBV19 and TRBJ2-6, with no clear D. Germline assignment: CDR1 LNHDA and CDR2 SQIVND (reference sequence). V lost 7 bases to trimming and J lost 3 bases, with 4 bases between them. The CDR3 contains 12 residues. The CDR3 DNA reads TGTGCCAGTAAGAGTGGGGCCAACGTCCTGACTTTC. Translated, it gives CASKSGANVLTF.

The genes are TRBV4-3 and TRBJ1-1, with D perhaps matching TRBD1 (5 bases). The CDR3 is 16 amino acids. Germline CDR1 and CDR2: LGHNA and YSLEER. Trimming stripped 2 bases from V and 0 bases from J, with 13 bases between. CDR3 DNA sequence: TGCGCCAGCAGCCAAAGGGGTTGGGGGGTGAACACTGAAGCTTTCTTT. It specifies CASSQRGWGVNTEAFF.

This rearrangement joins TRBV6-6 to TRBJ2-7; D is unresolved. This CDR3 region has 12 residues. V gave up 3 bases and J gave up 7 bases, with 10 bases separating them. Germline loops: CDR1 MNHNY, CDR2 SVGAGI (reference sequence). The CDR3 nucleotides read TGTGCCAGCAGTTATACCGTACGAGAGCAGTACTTC. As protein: CASSYTVREQYF.

The CDR3 nucleotides read TGTGCCAGCAGCTTACAGGGGGCCTACGAGCAGTACTTC. It translates to CASSLQGAYEQYF. This chain connects TRBV11-2 to TRBJ2-7, with 7 bases lining up with TRBD1. CDR1 is SGHAT and CDR2 is FQNNGV in the germline V gene. There are 13 residues in the CDR3. V shed 2 bases, J shed 2 bases, and the junction held 0 bases outside the gene matches.

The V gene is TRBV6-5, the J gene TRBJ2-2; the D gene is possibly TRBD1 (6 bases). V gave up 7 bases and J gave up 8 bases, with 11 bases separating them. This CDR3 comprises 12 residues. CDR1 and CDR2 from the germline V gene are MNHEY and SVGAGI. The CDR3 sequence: CASTDRFGELFF. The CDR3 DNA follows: TGTGCCAGCACCGACAGGTTTGGGGAGCTGTTTTTT.

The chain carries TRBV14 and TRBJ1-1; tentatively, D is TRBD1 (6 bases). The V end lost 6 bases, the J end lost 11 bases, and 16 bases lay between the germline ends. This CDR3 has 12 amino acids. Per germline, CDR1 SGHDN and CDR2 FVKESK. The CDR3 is CASSMPPGEAFF. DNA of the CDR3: TGTGCCAGCAGTATGCCCCCAGGGGAGGCTTTCTTT.

CDR3 nucleotide sequence: TGTGCCAGCAGTTTAGGGCAGAACTACGAGCAGTACTTC. This gives the protein CASSLGQNYEQYF. J is TRBJ2-7 and V is TRBV27; no reliable D call. The ends were cut back, 2 bases at V and 3 bases at J, with 8 bases in the middle. The CDR3 length is 13 residues. CDR1 and CDR2 (germline): MNHEY, SMNVEV (reference sequence).

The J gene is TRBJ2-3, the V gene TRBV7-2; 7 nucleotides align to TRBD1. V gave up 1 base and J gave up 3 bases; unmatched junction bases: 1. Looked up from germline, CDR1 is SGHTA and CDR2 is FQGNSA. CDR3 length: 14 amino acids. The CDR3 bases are TGTGCCAGCAGCTTAGGGGACAGAACAGATACGCAGTATTTT. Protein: CASSLGDRTDTQYF.

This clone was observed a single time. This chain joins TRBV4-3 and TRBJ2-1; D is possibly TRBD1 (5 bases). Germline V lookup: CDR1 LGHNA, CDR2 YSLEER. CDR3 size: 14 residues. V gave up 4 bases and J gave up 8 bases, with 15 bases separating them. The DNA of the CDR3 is TGCGCCAGCAGCCCCCAGGGTGGGTCCTATGAGCAGTTCTTC. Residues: CASSPQGGSYEQFF.

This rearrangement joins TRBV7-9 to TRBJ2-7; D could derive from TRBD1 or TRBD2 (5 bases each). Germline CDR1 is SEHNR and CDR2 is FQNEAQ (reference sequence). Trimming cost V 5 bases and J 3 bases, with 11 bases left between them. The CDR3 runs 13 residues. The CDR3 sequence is CASSPPGLYEQYF. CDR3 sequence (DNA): TGTGCCAGCAGCCCGCCGGGGCTCTACGAGCAGTACTTC. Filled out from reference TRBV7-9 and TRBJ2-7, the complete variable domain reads DTGVSQNPRHKITKRGQNVTFRCDPISEHNRLYWYRQTLGQGPEFLTYFQNEAQLEKSRLLSDRFSAERPKGSFSTLEIQRTEQGDSAMYLCASSPPGLYEQYFGPGTRLTVT.

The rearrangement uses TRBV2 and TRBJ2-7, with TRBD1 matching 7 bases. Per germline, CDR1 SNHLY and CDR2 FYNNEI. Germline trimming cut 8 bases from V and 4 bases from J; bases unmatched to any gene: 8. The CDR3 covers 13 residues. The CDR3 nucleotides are TGTGCCAGCGAGGGGACAGTAGGGTACGAGCAGTACTTC. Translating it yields CASEGTVGYEQYF.